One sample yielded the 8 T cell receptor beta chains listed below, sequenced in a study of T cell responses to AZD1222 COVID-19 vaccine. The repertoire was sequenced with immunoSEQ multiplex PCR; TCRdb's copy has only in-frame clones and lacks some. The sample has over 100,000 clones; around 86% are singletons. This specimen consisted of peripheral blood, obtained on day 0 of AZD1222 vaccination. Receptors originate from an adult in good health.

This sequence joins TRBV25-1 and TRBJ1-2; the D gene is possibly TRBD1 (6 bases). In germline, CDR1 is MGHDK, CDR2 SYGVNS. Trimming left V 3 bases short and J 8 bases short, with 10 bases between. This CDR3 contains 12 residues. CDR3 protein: CASSDRGRGYTF. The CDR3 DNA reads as TGTGCCAGCAGTGACCGGGGGCGGGGCTACACCTTC.

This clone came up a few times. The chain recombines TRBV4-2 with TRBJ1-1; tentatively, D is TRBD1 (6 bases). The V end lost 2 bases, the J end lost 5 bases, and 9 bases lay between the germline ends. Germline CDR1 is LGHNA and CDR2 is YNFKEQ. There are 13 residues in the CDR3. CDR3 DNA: TGTGCCAGCAGCCAACCTGGACAGACTGAAGCTTTCTTT. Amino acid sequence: CASSQPGQTEAFF.

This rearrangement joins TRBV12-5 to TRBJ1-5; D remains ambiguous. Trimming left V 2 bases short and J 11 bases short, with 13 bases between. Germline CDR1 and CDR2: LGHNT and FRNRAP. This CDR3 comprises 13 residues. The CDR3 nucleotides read TGTGCTAGTGGTTTGCCCAAACAATCTACCCAGCATTTT. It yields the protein CASGLPKQSTQHF. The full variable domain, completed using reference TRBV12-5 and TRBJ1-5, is DARVTQTPRHKVTEMGQEVTMRCQPILGHNTVFWYRQTMMQGLELLAYFRNRAPLDDSGMPKDRFSAEMPDATLATLKIQPSEPRDSAVYFCASGLPKQSTQHFGDGTRLSIL.

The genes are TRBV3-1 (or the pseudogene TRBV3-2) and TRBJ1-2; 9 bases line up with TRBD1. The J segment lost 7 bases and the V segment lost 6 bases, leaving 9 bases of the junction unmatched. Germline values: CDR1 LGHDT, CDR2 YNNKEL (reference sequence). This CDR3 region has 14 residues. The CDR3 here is CASRYRDRASGYTF. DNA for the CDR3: TGTGCCAGCAGGTACCGGGACAGGGCCTCTGGCTACACCTTC.

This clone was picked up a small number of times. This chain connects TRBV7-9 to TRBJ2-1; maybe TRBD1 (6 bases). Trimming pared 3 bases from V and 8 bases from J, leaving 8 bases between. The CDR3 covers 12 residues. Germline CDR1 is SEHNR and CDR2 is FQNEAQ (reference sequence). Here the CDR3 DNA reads TGTGCCAGCAGCTTCGAGGGGGATGAGCAGTTCTTC. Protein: CASSFEGDEQFF.

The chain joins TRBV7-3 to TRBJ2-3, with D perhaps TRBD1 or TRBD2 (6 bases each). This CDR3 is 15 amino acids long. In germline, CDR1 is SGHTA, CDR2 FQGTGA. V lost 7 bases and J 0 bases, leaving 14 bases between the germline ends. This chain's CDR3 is CASTVTGASTDTQYF. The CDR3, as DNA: TGTGCCAGCACCGTGACGGGGGCGAGCACAGATACGCAGTATTTT.

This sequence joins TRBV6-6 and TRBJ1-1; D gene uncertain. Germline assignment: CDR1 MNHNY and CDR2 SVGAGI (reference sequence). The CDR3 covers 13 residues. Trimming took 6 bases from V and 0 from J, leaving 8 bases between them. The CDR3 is CASREPLNTEAFF. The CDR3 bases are TGTGCCAGCAGAGAGCCCCTGAACACTGAAGCTTTCTTT.

CDR3 nucleotides: TGCGCCAGCAGTGCAGGGGCCGCGAACACTGAAGCTTTCTTT. Translated: CASSAGAANTEAFF. The chain carries TRBV5-1 and TRBJ1-1; possibly TRBD1 for D (6 bases). This CDR3 is 14 amino acids long. In germline, CDR1 is SGHRS, CDR2 YFSETQ. Trimming cost V 5 bases and J 1 base, with 12 bases left between them.